The 9 T cell receptor beta chains in this list originate from one sample, sequenced in a study of T cells in Graves' hyperthyroidism and ophthalmopathy. Researchers took RNA transcripts and amplified the TCR beta CDR3 regions from them. The study used the HTBI primer set for a first-round RT-PCR of the TCR CDR3. Via MiXCR, TCRdb re-called the multiplex PCR reads, giving one row per CDR3 protein. Among under 700,000 distinct CDR3 sequences listed, around 17% were seen once. What was sequenced was blood. These receptors came from a young woman with Graves' hyperthyroidism.

This clonotype was observed many times. The V gene is TRBV20-1, the J gene TRBJ2-7, with D possibly matching TRBD2 (6 bases). V lost 3 bases, J lost 3 bases, and 15 bases lay in between. The CDR3 is made up of 14 amino acids. The germline V gene has CDR1 DFQATT and CDR2 SNEGSKA (reference sequence). The CDR3 spells CSASGRGRDYEQYF. Here the CDR3 DNA reads TGCAGTGCTAGCGGGCGGGGCAGGGACTACGAGCAGTACTTC.

This clonotype has at least ten counts. The chain carries TRBV12-3 or TRBV12-4 and TRBJ1-5; D may be TRBD1 (6 bases). This CDR3 has 15 residues. Trimming removed 7 bases from V and 7 bases from J, with 20 bases in between. Here the CDR3 DNA reads TGTGCCAGCACCAAGTCACAGGGACGGGGCCAGCCCCAGCATTTT. Translation: CASTKSQGRGQPQHF.

This clonotype was counted at least ten times. The V gene is TRBV4-3, the J gene TRBJ2-1, with D possibly TRBD2 on 6 matching bases. Germline values: CDR1 LGHNA, CDR2 YSLEER. This CDR3 comprises 13 residues. The V end lost 0 bases, the J end lost 10 bases, and 10 bases lay between the germline ends. The CDR3 nucleotides read TGCGCCAGCAGCCAAGAGGAGGGCATGGAGCAGTTCTTC. This gives the protein CASSQEEGMEQFF.

This clonotype was seen only a few times. The rearrangement uses TRBV29-1 and TRBJ2-3, with 8 positions matching TRBD2. The CDR3 consists of 14 residues. V dropped 4 bases and J dropped 1; count of bases not matched to a gene: 4. In germline, CDR1 is SQVTM, CDR2 ANQGSEA. CDR3 in amino acids: CSVAGTRGTDTQYF. The CDR3 region has the DNA TGCAGCGTTGCTGGGACTAGGGGCACAGATACGCAGTATTTT.

This clonotype has a handful of counts. The rearrangement links TRBV7-9 to TRBJ2-3; 11 bases fit TRBD1. The germline gives CDR1 SEHNR, CDR2 FQNEAQ (reference sequence). The CDR3 is 17 residues long. After removal of 5 bases from V and 4 bases from J, the junction contained 11 bases not matched to a gene. CDR3 in DNA: TGTGCCAGCAGCGGCCCGGACAGGGGGCATAGCGCAGATACGCAGTATTTT. Translated: CASSGPDRGHSADTQYF.

This clonotype was seen repeatedly, ten times or more. The genes are TRBV7-9 and TRBJ2-7; D may be TRBD1 (6 bases). Trimming pared 0 bases from V and 0 bases from J, leaving 12 bases between. CDR3 size: 16 residues. Germline V CDR1 and CDR2: SEHNR, FQNEAQ (reference sequence). CDR3 residues: CASSLALAGVSYEQYF. The CDR3 nucleotides read TGTGCCAGCAGCTTAGCGCTAGCAGGGGTCTCCTACGAGCAGTACTTC.

The CDR3 DNA is TGTGCCAGCAGGCTGGGGACCGACTATGGCTACACCTTC. It is translated as CASRLGTDYGYTF. V gene TRBV28 combines with J gene TRBJ1-2; D might be TRBD1 (5 bases). The length of the CDR3 is 13 residues. Germline assignment: CDR1 MDHEN and CDR2 SYDVKM. V was cut by 6 bases and J by 3 bases, with 11 bases left in between.

The chain is built from TRBV12-3 or TRBV12-4 and TRBJ1-5; no clear D. The CDR3 is made up of 12 amino acids. Trimming pared 4 bases from V and 1 base from J, leaving 2 bases between. The CDR3 spells CASSWSNQPQHF. The CDR3, as DNA: TGTGCCAGCAGTTGGAGCAATCAGCCCCAGCATTTT.

There are many counts of this clonotype. The chain is built from TRBV7-9 and TRBJ2-7; D perhaps matches TRBD1 (7 bases). In germline, CDR1 is SEHNR, CDR2 FQNEAQ (reference sequence). The V end was cut by 5 bases, the J end by 5 bases, with 25 bases between. The CDR3 extends over 17 amino acids. This chain's CDR3 is CASSPGVVRDSRDEQYF. The CDR3, as DNA: TGTGCCAGCAGCCCAGGAGTGGTGCGGGACAGCAGGGACGAGCAGTACTTC.